This passage covers 32 T cell receptor beta chains from one sample sequenced in a study of read filtering for tumor transcriptome and immune sequencing. The library was built from about 400 ng RNA with molecular barcoded adaptors for alpha/delta and beta/gamma chains. TCRdb analysed the reads with MiXCR anew, one entry per CDR3 protein. The sample lists 35,000 to 40,000 distinct CDR3 sequences, about 14% occurring once. Sequenced material: a population of CD138-negative cells sorted from bone marrow. Every receptor here comes from a donor at least 40 years old with multiple myeloma.

This clonotype was seen at least ten times. The chain couples TRBV4-3 to TRBJ1-5; maybe TRBD1 (5 bases). The J call could be wrong; TRBJ2-3 is a better fit for the DNA end. The CDR3 runs 16 residues. CDR1 is LGHNA, CDR2 YSLEER, per germline. CDR3 bases: TGCGCCAGCAGCCAAGACGACAGAAATAGCAATCAGCCCCAGTATTTT. This codes for CASSQDDRNSNQPQYF.

This clonotype occurred many times. The V call is TRBV7-9, the J call TRBJ2-7; D not resolved. V lost 5 bases and J lost 6, with 17 bases in between. This CDR3 region has 14 residues. In germline, CDR1 is SEHNR, CDR2 FQNEAQ (reference sequence). CDR3 sequence: CASSQTGRLSEQYF. For the CDR3, the DNA is TGTGCCAGCAGCCAGACTGGCCGGTTGAGCGAGCAGTACTTC.

A word on this clonotype: A read error is likely, as this CDR3 ends without the conserved phenylalanine or tryptophan. The limits of the CDR3 on the DNA are not certain, so only TCRdb's listed CDR3 is given. The chain employs TRBV20-1 and TRBJ2-1; the table assigns TRBD2, which was not confirmed against the DNA. The CDR3 contains 14 residues when both ends are counted. CDR1 and CDR2 from the germline V gene are DFQATT and SNEGSKA (reference sequence). CDR3 residues: CSAPLAGGRYEQLS.

This clonotype was observed a handful of times. The chain carries TRBV20-1 and TRBJ2-3, with D possibly being TRBD1 (6 bases). Germline assignment: CDR1 DFQATT and CDR2 SNEGSKA (reference sequence). Trimming removed 3 bases at V and 2 bases at J, with 12 bases between. CDR3 length: 14 amino acids. CDR3: CSARWGLNTDTQYF. The DNA for the CDR3 is TGCAGTGCTAGGTGGGGGCTTAACACAGATACGCAGTATTTT.

This clonotype was recorded many times. This rearrangement joins TRBV20-1 to TRBJ1-2; D is perhaps TRBD1 (5 bases). The CDR3 has 14 amino acids. The V and J ends lost 1 base and 3 bases respectively, with 12 bases between them. CDR1 is DFQATT and CDR2 is SNEGSKA in the germline V gene (reference sequence). The CDR3 DNA follows: TGCAGTGCTAGAGCCCCGGTGGGGGACTATGGCTACACCTTC. This translates into CSARAPVGDYGYTF.

This clonotype was detected only a few times. A clone one base away is much larger, so this may be a read error. The chain has TRBV27 and TRBJ1-1, with D uncertain. This CDR3 is built from 13 residues. Germline V CDR1 and CDR2: MNHEY, SMNVEV (reference sequence). CDR3 amino acids: CTSSPNIRREAFF. The CDR3 DNA sequence: TGTACCAGCAGTCCCAATATCCGACGGGAAGCTTTCTTT.

This clonotype has ten or more counts. The chain is built from TRBV7-2 and TRBJ2-7, with D possibly called TRBD1 or TRBD2 (5 bases each). The length of the CDR3 is 15 residues. V lost 3 bases to trimming and J lost 7 bases, with 19 bases between them. In germline, CDR1 is SGHTA, CDR2 FQGNSA. CDR3 sequence reads: CASSFGDGGREEQYF. For the CDR3, the DNA is TGTGCCAGCAGCTTCGGGGACGGCGGAAGGGAAGAGCAGTACTTC.

Many counts were recorded for this clonotype. The chain combines TRBV7-2 with TRBJ2-3; unclear D gene. Trimming took 2 bases from V and 5 from J, leaving 5 bases between them. The germline V gene encodes CDR1 SGHTA and CDR2 FQGNSA. The CDR3 extends over 12 amino acids. CDR3 in amino acids: CASSLPGDTQYF. The CDR3 region has the DNA TGTGCCAGCAGCTTACCCGGAGATACGCAGTATTTT.

This clonotype was picked up a small number of times. This may be a read error: a much more frequent sequence differs by one nucleotide. The rearrangement joins TRBV5-4 to TRBJ2-6; D tentatively reads TRBD1 or TRBD2 (6 bases each). Germline lookup yields CDR1 SGHNT and CDR2 YYREEE (reference sequence). The CDR3 spans 16 residues. CDR3 protein: CASSVGGRSGASVLTF. The DNA of the CDR3 is TGTGCCAGCAGCGTAGGGGGGCGATCTGGGGCCAGCGTCCTGACTTTC.

This clonotype was observed a handful of times. A much larger clone lies one base from this, so it may be a read error. The V call is TRBV6-1, the J call TRBJ1-6, with TRBD1 matching 11 bases. The V and J ends lost 8 bases and 8 bases, in that order; junction bases with no gene match: 8. The CDR3 runs 15 residues. Germline assignment: CDR1 MNHNS and CDR2 SASEGT. CDR3 region: CASGGGTGGDSPLHF. In nucleotides, the CDR3 is TGTGCCAGCGGAGGAGGGACAGGGGGAGATTCACCCCTCCACTTT.

A remark on this clonotype: An end of the junction does not agree with germline; a read error may underlie this. This chain connects TRBV13 to TRBJ2-7; D call uncertain. CDR1 PRHDT and CDR2 FYEKMQ come from the germline V gene (reference sequence). The CDR3 sequence is 14 residues long. The CDR3 nucleotides read TGTACCAGCAGCTTAGGTACCGAAACCTACGAGCAGTACTTC. Translation gives CTSSLGTETYEQYF. Full variable domain (rest looked up from reference TRBV13 and TRBJ2-7): AAGVIQSPRHLIKEKRETATLKCYPIPRHDTVYWYQQGPGQDPQFLISFYEKMQSDKGSIPDRFSAQQFSDYHSELNMSSLELGDSALYFCTSSLGTETYEQYFGPGTRLTVT.

This clonotype has a count of ten or more. The V call is TRBV5-1, the J call TRBJ2-5; tentative D call: TRBD1 (5 bases). CDR1 is SGHRS and CDR2 is YFSETQ in the germline V gene. Trimming cost V 1 base and J 2 bases, with 9 bases left between them. The CDR3 loop spans 14 amino acids. CDR3 nucleotides: TGCGCCAGCAGCTTGTTGGCAGGGCAAGAGACCCAGTACTTC. As protein: CASSLLAGQETQYF.

On this clonotype itself: One end of the junction varies from germline; a read error may be responsible. V gene TRBV27 combines with J gene TRBJ2-2; a weak D match, TRBD1 (6 bases). Germline CDR1 and CDR2: MNHEY and SMNVEV (reference sequence). There are 14 residues in the CDR3. CDR3 nucleotides: TGTGCCAGCAGTTCAGGCAGGGGTCACGGGGAGCTGGTTTTT. It codes for CASSSGRGHGELVF.

This clonotype appeared a few times. CDR3 DNA sequence: TGTGCCAGCAGCTCCGACAGGCGACAGTTCTTC. The encoded protein is CASSSDRRQFF. The V call is TRBV3-1, the J call TRBJ2-1, with D possibly matching TRBD1 (6 bases). Per germline, CDR1 LGHDT and CDR2 YNNKEL (reference sequence). CDR3 length: 11 amino acids. V was trimmed by 5 bases and J by 13 bases, leaving 12 bases between them.

This clonotype has a count of ten or more. The J gene is TRBJ1-1, the V gene TRBV20-1; TRBD1 agrees at 7 bases. Germline V gives CDR1 DFQATT, CDR2 SNEGSKA (reference sequence). Trimming removed 4 bases from V and 4 bases from J; junction bases left unmatched: 9. This CDR3 comprises 14 residues. CDR3: CSAKTGAGSTEAFF. CDR3 nucleotides: TGCAGTGCTAAAACAGGGGCGGGGAGCACTGAAGCTTTCTTT.

This clonotype was recorded many times. The V gene is TRBV20-1, the J gene TRBJ2-3, with D possibly TRBD2 on 6 matching bases. This CDR3 has 14 residues. CDR1 is DFQATT and CDR2 is SNEGSKA in the germline V gene (reference sequence). V was cut by 6 bases and J by 4 bases, with 17 bases left in between. This chain's CDR3 is CSAESLGGADTQYF. The CDR3 bases are TGCAGTGCCGAGTCACTCGGGGGTGCAGATACGCAGTATTTT.

This clonotype was seen ten or more times. The chain has TRBV25-1 and TRBJ1-1, with D possibly being TRBD1 (6 bases). This CDR3 is 15 amino acids long. CDR1 and CDR2 (germline): MGHDK, SYGVNS. V lost 5 bases and J 0 bases, leaving 13 bases between the germline ends. CDR3 protein: CASSPQGRMNTEAFF. DNA of the CDR3: TGTGCCAGCAGTCCGCAGGGGCGGATGAACACTGAAGCTTTCTTT.

This clonotype was seen ten or more times. The rearrangement joins TRBV5-4 to TRBJ2-5, with D perhaps TRBD2 (7 bases). Germline values: CDR1 SGHNT, CDR2 YYREEE (reference sequence). This CDR3 contains 16 residues. V dropped 4 bases and J dropped 2 bases, with 18 bases sitting between them. The CDR3 sequence: CASSAQGRGRQETQYF. Written as DNA, the CDR3 is TGTGCCAGCAGCGCACAAGGGCGGGGGCGGCAAGAGACCCAGTACTTC.

This clonotype was recorded a few times. This may stem from a read error, because a much larger clone lies one nucleotide away. The chain joins TRBV7-2 to TRBJ1-1, with 7 positions matching TRBD1. From germline, CDR1 is SGHTA and CDR2 FQGNSA. This CDR3 is 13 amino acids long. The ends lost 11 bases at V and 5 bases at J; junction bases unmatched: 11. The CDR3 DNA reads as TGTGCCGGCACCAGGGACAGACAAACTGAAGCTTTCTTT. Protein: CAGTRDRQTEAFF.

The sample holds a few counts of this clonotype. This rearrangement joins TRBV7-9 to TRBJ2-5; TRBD2 might be the D (5 bases). The CDR3 has 14 residues. Germline values: CDR1 SEHNR, CDR2 FQNEAQ (reference sequence). V shed 5 bases and J shed 5 bases, with 15 bases lying between them. The CDR3 protein is CASSPGGSSETQYF. The CDR3 coding sequence is TGTGCCAGCAGCCCAGGAGGATCGTCGGAGACCCAGTACTTC.

This clonotype was found a few times. The chain couples TRBV7-9 to TRBJ2-5; 10 bases match TRBD2. J was trimmed by 4 bases and V by 4 bases; bases with no gene match: 9. This CDR3 spans 16 amino acids. The germline CDR1 and CDR2 sequences are SEHNR and FQNEAQ (reference sequence). This CDR3 is CASSSRIAGGPETQYF. CDR3 bases: TGTGCCAGCAGCTCAAGAATAGCGGGGGGCCCAGAGACCCAGTACTTC. The full variable domain, completed using reference TRBV7-9 and TRBJ2-5, is DTGVSQNPRHKITKRGQNVTFRCDPISEHNRLYWYRQTLGQGPEFLTYFQNEAQLEKSRLLSDRFSAERPKGSFSTLEIQRTEQGDSAMYLCASSSRIAGGPETQYFGPGTRLLVL.

This clonotype was observed at least ten times. V is TRBV29-1 and J is TRBJ1-1; a weak D match, TRBD1 (5 bases). The CDR3 is 14 residues long. Germline-derived CDR1 and CDR2 are SQVTM and ANQGSEA. Trimming removed 1 base from V and 6 bases from J, with 15 bases in between. CDR3 nucleotide sequence: TGCAGCGTTGAAGTGGACGGGGGGTGGGCTGAAGCTTTCTTT. Its protein product is CSVEVDGGWAEAFF.

This clonotype was seen many times. The rearrangement links TRBV9 to TRBJ2-5, with D perhaps matching TRBD1 or TRBD2 (6 bases each). This CDR3 is 14 amino acids long. Germline lookup yields CDR1 SGDLS and CDR2 YYNGEE. V was cut by 1 base and J by 5 bases, with 12 bases left in between. The CDR3 bases are TGTGCCAGCAGCGTATCGGGGGCCCAGGAGACCCAGTACTTC. Protein product: CASSVSGAQETQYF. The full variable domain, completed using reference TRBV9 and TRBJ2-5, is DSGVTQTPKHLITATGQRVTLRCSPRSGDLSVYWYQQSLDQGLQFLIQYYNGEERAKGNILERFSAQQFPDLHSELNLSSLELGDSALYFCASSVSGAQETQYFGPGTRLLVL.

This clonotype appeared a few times. Written as DNA, the CDR3 is TGTGCCAGCAGCTTGGATCGTCGGGCCTATGGCTACACCTTC. Protein: CASSLDRRAYGYTF. V gene TRBV5-6 combines with J gene TRBJ1-2, with D unresolved. CDR1 SGHDT and CDR2 YYEEEE come from the germline V gene. The CDR3 covers 14 residues. Trimming left V 0 bases short and J 4 bases short, with 10 bases between. Complete variable domain (other parts from reference TRBV5-6 and TRBJ1-2): DAGVTQSPTHLIKTRGQQVTLRCSPKSGHDTVSWYQQALGQGPQFIFQYYEEEERQRGNFPDRFSGHQFPNYSSELNVNALLLGDSALYLCASSLDRRAYGYTFGSGTRLTVV.

This clonotype was seen repeatedly, ten times or more. CDR3 coding DNA: TGTGCCAGCAGCTCCCTGGGGGGGGCTGGAAACACCATATATTTT. Translating it yields CASSSLGGAGNTIYF. J is TRBJ1-3 and V is TRBV7-9, with D perhaps matching TRBD1 (5 bases). This CDR3 has 15 residues. V was shortened by 4 bases and J by 2 bases, with 12 bases between the two germline ends. CDR1 is SEHNR, CDR2 FQNEAQ, per germline (reference sequence).

The table lists this clonotype with many counts. The chain carries TRBV19 and TRBJ2-1; D uncertain. Between the trimmed V and J ends, which lost 0 bases and 0 bases, there was a span of 12 bases. The CDR3 sequence is 17 residues long. The germline V gene encodes CDR1 LNHDA and CDR2 SQIVND (reference sequence). CDR3 region: CASSIDLGTSSYNEQFF. Written as DNA, the CDR3 is TGTGCCAGTAGTATAGATCTGGGTACGAGCTCCTACAATGAGCAGTTCTTC.

This clonotype was counted many times. J is TRBJ1-1 and V is TRBV2; no reliable D call. The V end was cut by 6 bases, the J end by 3 bases, with 17 bases between. The CDR3 is 15 amino acids. The V gene's germline CDR1 is SNHLY and CDR2 FYNNEI. In DNA form, the CDR3 reads TGTGCCAGCAGGGCAGCAGCTCATTGGGACACTGAAGCTTTCTTT. Translated, it gives CASRAAAHWDTEAFF.

This clonotype has a count of ten or more. The chain uses TRBV6-5 and TRBJ2-1; TRBD2 agrees at 8 bases. CDR1 MNHEY and CDR2 SVGAGI come from the germline V gene. V dropped 2 bases and J dropped 9; count of bases not matched to a gene: 15. The length of the CDR3 is 17 residues. CDR3 DNA: TGTGCCAGCAGTTACGCCTCGGGACTAGGGGGGGGGAGTGAGCAGTTCTTC. Encoded protein: CASSYASGLGGGSEQFF.

About this clonotype itself: One end of the junction is discordant with germline, which a read error may explain. The chain couples TRBV7-9 to TRBJ2-6; D gene unclear. The CDR3 is 18 residues long. Germline values: CDR1 SEHNR, CDR2 FQNEAQ (reference sequence). The CDR3 nucleotides read TGTGCCAGCAGCTTAGAGGTTCTGACAACCTCTGGGACCAACGTCCTGACTTTC. This gives the protein CASSLEVLTTSGTNVLTF.

There are many counts of this clonotype. V usage is TRBV28 and J usage is TRBJ2-7; either TRBD1 or TRBD2 may fit D (5 bases each). Germline CDR1 is MDHEN and CDR2 is SYDVKM. Trimming took off 5 bases at V and 3 bases at J, with 11 bases between the two ends. There are 13 residues in the CDR3. CDR3 sequence reads: CASSPRDGYEQYF. CDR3 DNA: TGTGCCAGCAGTCCCCGGGACGGCTACGAGCAGTACTTC.

This clonotype was seen many times. The chain uses TRBV7-9 and TRBJ1-6; D is perhaps TRBD1 (5 bases). CDR1 is SEHNR, CDR2 FQNEAQ, per germline (reference sequence). The CDR3 is 15 residues long. V lost 5 bases to trimming and J lost 5 bases, with 13 bases between them. In DNA, the CDR3 is TGTGCCAGCAGCGAGAGACAGACGAATAATTCACCCCTCCACTTT. This encodes CASSERQTNNSPLHF.

There are a few counts of this clonotype. A much more abundant neighbour one base away suggests this may be a read error. The chain recombines TRBV4-1 with TRBJ2-1; D not resolved. There are 14 residues in the CDR3. Germline-derived CDR1 and CDR2 are MGHRA and YSYEKL. The CDR3 region has the DNA TGCGCCAGCAGCCAAGGGGCGGCCACCAATGGGCAGTTCTTC. Encoded protein: CASSQGAATNGQFF.